These 11 T cell receptor beta chains were sequenced from one sample in a study of T-cell memory formation after mild COVID-19. TCRdb redid the calling of the 5' RACE reads with MiXCR, one entry per CDR3 protein. The sample has approximately 400,000 distinct CDR3 sequences, more than 20% seen once. The sequenced sample consisted of PBMCs or a T cell subset sorted from them (not recorded which). All receptors derive from an adult woman who had mild COVID-19 (a few samples of this study predate the infection). Cell type and time point are not known.

This chain connects TRBV12-3 or TRBV12-4 to TRBJ1-1; maybe TRBD1 (5 bases). The ends were cut back, 8 bases at V and 7 bases at J, with 32 bases in the middle. CDR3 length: 18 amino acids. The CDR3 coding sequence is TGTGCCAGCTACTCCAGGGTCATTGAAAAAAGGCACCGGCTTGAAGCTTTCTTT. Amino acid sequence: CASYSRVIEKRHRLEAFF.

Here the CDR3 reads CASSLVGTHNSPLHF. DNA of the CDR3: TGCGCCAGCAGCTTGGTGGGTACCCATAATTCACCCCTCCACTTT. The chain couples TRBV5-1 to TRBJ1-6; D remains ambiguous. The CDR3 spans 15 residues. The V and J ends lost 0 bases and 5 bases respectively, with 9 bases between them. Germline V gene sequence: CDR1 SGHRS, CDR2 YFSETQ.

The chain employs TRBV7-8 and TRBJ2-1, with 7 bases aligning to TRBD1. CDR1 is SGHVS and CDR2 is FQNEAQ in the germline V gene. Trimming removed 4 bases from V and 2 bases from J; junction bases left unmatched: 11. There are 17 residues in the CDR3. The CDR3 DNA sequence: TGTGCCAGCAGCTACCCCAGACGTAGGGGGCCCTACAATGAGCAGTTCTTC. It encodes CASSYPRRRGPYNEQFF.

In this sample, this clonotype turned up a few times. The V call is TRBV7-8, the J call TRBJ2-7, with TRBD1 identical over 7 bases. V shed 1 base, J shed 7 bases, and the junction held 7 bases outside the gene matches. CDR3 length: 14 residues. Germline CDR1 SGHVS, CDR2 FQNEAQ. The CDR3 loop is CASSLEKGAREQYF. CDR3 coding DNA: TGTGCCAGCAGCTTAGAAAAGGGGGCGCGTGAGCAGTACTTC.

V and J are TRBV7-9 and TRBJ2-7; D is ambiguous. This CDR3 contains 13 residues. Trimming cost V 5 bases and J 2 bases, with 10 bases left between them. The germline CDR1 and CDR2 sequences are SEHNR and FQNEAQ (reference sequence). As DNA, the CDR3 is TGTGCCAGCAGCCCGACCCAACCCTACGAGCAGTACTTC. This gives the protein CASSPTQPYEQYF.

This clonotype was found a few times. The chain combines TRBV5-1 with TRBJ2-5, with unresolved D. The V end lost 1 base, the J end lost 1 base, and 8 bases lay between the germline ends. The germline CDR1 and CDR2 sequences are SGHRS and YFSETQ. This CDR3 comprises 14 residues. CDR3 DNA: TGCGCCAGCAGCTTGAGTCCCCCCCAAGAGACCCAGTACTTC. This codes for CASSLSPPQETQYF.

This clonotype has just a few counts. This sequence joins TRBV5-1 and TRBJ1-5, with TRBD1 as a possible D gene (5 bases). The V and J ends lost 2 bases and 3 bases respectively, with 12 bases between them. This CDR3 spans 15 amino acids. Germline loops: CDR1 SGHRS, CDR2 YFSETQ. CDR3 DNA: TGCGCCAGCAGCTTTGGTCAAGGGGACAATCAGCCCCAGCATTTT. Translation: CASSFGQGDNQPQHF. Full variable domain (missing parts from reference TRBV5-1 and TRBJ1-5): KAGVTQTPRYLIKTRGQQVTLSCSPISGHRSVSWYQQTPGQGLQFLFEYFSETQRNKGNFPGRFSGRQFSNSRSEMNVSTLELGDSALYLCASSFGQGDNQPQHFGDGTRLSIL.

The J gene is TRBJ1-1, the V gene TRBV12-3 or TRBV12-4; TRBD1 matches 9 bases. Trimming cost V 6 bases and J 5 bases; bases outside gene matches: 7. The CDR3 loop spans 14 amino acids. The DNA of the CDR3 is TGTGCCAGCAGGCGTGACAGGGGGAAAACTGAAGCTTTCTTT. Translated, it gives CASRRDRGKTEAFF.

The rearrangement uses TRBV4-3 and TRBJ2-1; weak D call: TRBD1 (5 bases). The CDR3 spans 15 residues. The germline V gene encodes CDR1 LGHNA and CDR2 YSLEER. V was cut by 0 bases and J by 2 bases, with 8 bases left in between. The CDR3 loop reads CASSQEATAYNEQFF. CDR3 in DNA: TGCGCCAGCAGCCAAGAGGCGACAGCCTACAATGAGCAGTTCTTC.

This clonotype has only a few counts. The CDR3 here is CASSFGQGGGYEQYF. The CDR3 bases are TGCGCCAGCAGCTTCGGACAGGGAGGGGGCTACGAGCAGTACTTC. The V gene is TRBV5-1, the J gene TRBJ2-7; D might be TRBD1 (8 bases). The V gene lost 2 bases and the J gene lost 3 bases, with 15 bases spanning the gap. Per the germline V gene, CDR1 is SGHRS and CDR2 is YFSETQ. This CDR3 contains 15 residues.

This chain connects TRBV6-5 to TRBJ1-2; 7 positions agree with TRBD1. The V gene's germline CDR1 is MNHEY and CDR2 SVGAGI. This CDR3 has 18 amino acids. Losses at the gene ends were 1 base for V and 0 bases for J; bases not matched to a gene: 11. The CDR3 DNA sequence: TGTGCCAGCAGTTACTTTTGGACAGGAGAAGCGCCTAACTATGGCTACACCTTC. The encoded protein is CASSYFWTGEAPNYGYTF.